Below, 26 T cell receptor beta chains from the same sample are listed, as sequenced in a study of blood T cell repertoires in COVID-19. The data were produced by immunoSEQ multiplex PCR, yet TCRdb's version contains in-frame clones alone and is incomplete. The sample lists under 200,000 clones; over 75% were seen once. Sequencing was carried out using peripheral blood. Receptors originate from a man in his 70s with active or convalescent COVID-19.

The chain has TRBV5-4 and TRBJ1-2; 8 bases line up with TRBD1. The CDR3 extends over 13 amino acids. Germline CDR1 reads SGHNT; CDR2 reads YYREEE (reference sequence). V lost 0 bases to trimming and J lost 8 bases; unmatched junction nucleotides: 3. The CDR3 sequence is CASSLGQGMGYTF. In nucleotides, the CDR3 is TGTGCCAGCAGCTTGGGACAGGGGATGGGCTACACCTTC.

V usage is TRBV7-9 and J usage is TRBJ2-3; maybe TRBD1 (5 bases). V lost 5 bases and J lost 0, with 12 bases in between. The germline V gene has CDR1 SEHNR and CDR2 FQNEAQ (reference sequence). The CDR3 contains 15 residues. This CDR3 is CASSRGGTSTDTQYF. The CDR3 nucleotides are TGTGCCAGCAGCAGGGGCGGTACTAGCACAGATACGCAGTATTTT.

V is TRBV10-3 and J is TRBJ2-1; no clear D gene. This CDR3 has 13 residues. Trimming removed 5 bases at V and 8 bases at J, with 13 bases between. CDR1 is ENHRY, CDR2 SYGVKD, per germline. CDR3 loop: CAISLGQLDEQFF. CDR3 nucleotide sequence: TGTGCCATCAGTCTAGGTCAGCTAGATGAGCAGTTCTTC.

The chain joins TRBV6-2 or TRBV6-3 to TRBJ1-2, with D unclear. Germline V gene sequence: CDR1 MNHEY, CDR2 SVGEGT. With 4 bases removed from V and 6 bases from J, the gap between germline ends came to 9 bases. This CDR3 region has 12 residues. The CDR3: CASSLAGNGYTF. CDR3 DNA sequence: TGTGCCAGCAGTTTAGCGGGGAATGGCTACACCTTC.

The CDR3 sequence is CASSPGARLSGYTF. CDR3 nucleotide sequence: TGTGCCAGCAGTCCGGGAGCCAGGCTCTCCGGCTACACCTTC. J is TRBJ1-2 and V is TRBV27; no clear D. Trimming cost V 5 bases and J 8 bases, with 18 bases left between them. The germline CDR1 and CDR2 sequences are MNHEY and SMNVEV (reference sequence). The CDR3 totals 14 residues.

In DNA, the CDR3 is TGCGCCAGCAGCTTACTTTCGGGACAGGATGGCTACACCTTC. Encoded protein: CASSLLSGQDGYTF. This chain joins TRBV5-1 and TRBJ1-2, with 8 bases fitting TRBD1. J gave up 6 bases and V 2 bases, and 6 bases lay outside the gene matches. The length of the CDR3 is 14 residues. CDR1 is SGHRS, CDR2 YFSETQ, per germline.

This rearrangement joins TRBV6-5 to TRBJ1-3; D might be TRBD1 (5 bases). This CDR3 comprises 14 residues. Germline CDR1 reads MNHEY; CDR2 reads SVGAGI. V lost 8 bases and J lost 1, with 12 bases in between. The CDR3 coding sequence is TGTGCCAGCTCAAGGGGTGAATCTGGAAACACCATATATTTT. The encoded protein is CASSRGESGNTIYF.

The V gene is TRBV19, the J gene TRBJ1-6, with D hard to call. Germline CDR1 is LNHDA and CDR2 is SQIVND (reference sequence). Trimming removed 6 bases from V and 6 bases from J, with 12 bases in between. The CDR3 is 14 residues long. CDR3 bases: TGTGCCAGTAGAAAAGGAGATATTAATTCACCCCTCCACTTT. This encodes CASRKGDINSPLHF.

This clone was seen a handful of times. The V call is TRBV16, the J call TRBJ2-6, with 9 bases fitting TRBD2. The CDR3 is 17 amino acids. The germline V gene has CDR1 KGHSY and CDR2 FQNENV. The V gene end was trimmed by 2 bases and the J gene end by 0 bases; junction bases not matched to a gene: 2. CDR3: CASSQLAGSSGANVLTF. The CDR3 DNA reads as TGTGCCAGCAGCCAACTAGCGGGAAGCTCTGGGGCCAACGTCCTGACTTTC.

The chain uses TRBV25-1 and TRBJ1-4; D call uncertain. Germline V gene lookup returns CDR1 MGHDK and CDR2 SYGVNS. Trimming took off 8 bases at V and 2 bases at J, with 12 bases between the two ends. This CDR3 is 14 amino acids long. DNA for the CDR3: TGTGCCAGCTCCGATCGCGGGACTAATGAAAAACTGTTTTTT. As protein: CASSDRGTNEKLFF.

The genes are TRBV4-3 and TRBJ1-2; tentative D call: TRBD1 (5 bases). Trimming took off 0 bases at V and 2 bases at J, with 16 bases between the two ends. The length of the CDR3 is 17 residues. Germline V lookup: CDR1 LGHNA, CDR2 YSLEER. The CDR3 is CASSQDRDGGRNYGYTF. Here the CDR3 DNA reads TGCGCCAGCAGCCAAGATAGGGACGGGGGGAGGAACTATGGCTACACCTTC.

CDR3 protein: CASRPSGGARDTQYF. The CDR3 DNA reads TGTGCCAGCAGGCCTAGCGGGGGGGCGAGAGATACGCAGTATTTT. The genes are TRBV6-5 and TRBJ2-3, with 12 nucleotides matching TRBD2. The length of the CDR3 is 15 residues. With V trimmed by 6 bases and J by 5 bases, 6 bases remained unmatched. The germline CDR1 and CDR2 sequences are MNHEY and SVGAGI.

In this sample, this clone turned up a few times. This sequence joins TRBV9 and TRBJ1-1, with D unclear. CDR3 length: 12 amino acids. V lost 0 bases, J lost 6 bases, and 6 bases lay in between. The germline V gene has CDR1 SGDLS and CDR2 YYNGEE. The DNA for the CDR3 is TGTGCCAGCAGCGTAGGTGGAGCTGAAGCTTTCTTT. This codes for CASSVGGAEAFF.

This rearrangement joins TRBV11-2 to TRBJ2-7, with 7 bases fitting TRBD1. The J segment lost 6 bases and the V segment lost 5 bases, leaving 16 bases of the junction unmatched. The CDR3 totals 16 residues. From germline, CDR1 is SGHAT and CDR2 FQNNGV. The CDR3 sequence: CASSAIVGQVSSEQYF. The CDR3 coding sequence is TGTGCCAGCAGCGCCATAGTCGGACAGGTATCTTCCGAGCAGTACTTC.

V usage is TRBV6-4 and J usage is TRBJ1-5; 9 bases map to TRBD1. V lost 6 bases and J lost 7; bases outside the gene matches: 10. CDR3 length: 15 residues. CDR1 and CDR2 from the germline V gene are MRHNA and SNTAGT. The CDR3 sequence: CASSHSGQGGQPQHF. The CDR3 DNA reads TGTGCCAGCAGCCACTCGGGACAGGGAGGACAGCCCCAGCATTTT.

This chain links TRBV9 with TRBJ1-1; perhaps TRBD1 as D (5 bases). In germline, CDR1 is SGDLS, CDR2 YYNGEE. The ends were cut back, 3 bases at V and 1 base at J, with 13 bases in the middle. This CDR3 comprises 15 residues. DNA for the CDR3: TGTGCCAGCAGCGAACGACAGTTCCCGAACACTGAAGCTTTCTTT. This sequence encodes CASSERQFPNTEAFF.

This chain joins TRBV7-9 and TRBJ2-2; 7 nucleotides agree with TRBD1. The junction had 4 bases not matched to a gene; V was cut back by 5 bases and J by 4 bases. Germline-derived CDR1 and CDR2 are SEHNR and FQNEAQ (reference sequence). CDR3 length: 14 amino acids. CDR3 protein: CASSRDRFTGELFF. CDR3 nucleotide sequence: TGTGCCAGCAGCCGGGACAGATTCACCGGGGAGCTGTTTTTT.

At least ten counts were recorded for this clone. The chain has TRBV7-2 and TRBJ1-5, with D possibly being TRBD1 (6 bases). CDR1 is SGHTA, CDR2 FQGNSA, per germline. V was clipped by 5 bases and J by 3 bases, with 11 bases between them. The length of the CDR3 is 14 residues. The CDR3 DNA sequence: TGTGCCAGCAGCAGAGGACAGCTCAATCAGCCCCAGCATTTT. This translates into CASSRGQLNQPQHF.

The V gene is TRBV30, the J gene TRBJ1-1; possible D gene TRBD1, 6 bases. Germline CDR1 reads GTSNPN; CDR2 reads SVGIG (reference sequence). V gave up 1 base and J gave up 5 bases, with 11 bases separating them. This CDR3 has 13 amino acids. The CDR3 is CAWSDHRDTEAFF. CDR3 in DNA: TGTGCCTGGAGTGATCACAGGGATACTGAAGCTTTCTTT.

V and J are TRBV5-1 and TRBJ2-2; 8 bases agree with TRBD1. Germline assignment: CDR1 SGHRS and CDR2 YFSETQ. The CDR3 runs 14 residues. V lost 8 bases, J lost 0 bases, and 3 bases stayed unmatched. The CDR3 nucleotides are TGCGCCAGTCGACAGGGGTCGAACACCGGGGAGCTGTTTTTT. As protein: CASRQGSNTGELFF.

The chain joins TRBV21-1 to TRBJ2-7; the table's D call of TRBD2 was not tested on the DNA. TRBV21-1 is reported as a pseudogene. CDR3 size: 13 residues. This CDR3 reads CASILGRGREQYF. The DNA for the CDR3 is TGTGCCAGCATCTTGGGGAGGGGACGCGAGCAGTACTTC.

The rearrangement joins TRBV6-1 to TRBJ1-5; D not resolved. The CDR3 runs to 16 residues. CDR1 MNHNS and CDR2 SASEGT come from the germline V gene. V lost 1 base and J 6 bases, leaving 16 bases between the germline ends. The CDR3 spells CASSEGPHLLGQPQHF. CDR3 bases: TGTGCCAGCAGTGAAGGCCCCCATTTGCTCGGTCAGCCCCAGCATTTT.

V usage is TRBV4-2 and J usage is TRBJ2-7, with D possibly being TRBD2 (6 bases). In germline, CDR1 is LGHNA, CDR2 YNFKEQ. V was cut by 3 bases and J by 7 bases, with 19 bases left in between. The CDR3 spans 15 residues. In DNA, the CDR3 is TGTGCCAGCAGCCAGGCAGTGGGACTTCTCATAGAGCAGTACTTC. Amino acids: CASSQAVGLLIEQYF.

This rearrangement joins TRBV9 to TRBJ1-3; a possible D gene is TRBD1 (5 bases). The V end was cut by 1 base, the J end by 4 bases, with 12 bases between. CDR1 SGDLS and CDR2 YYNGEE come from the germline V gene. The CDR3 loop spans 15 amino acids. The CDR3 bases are TGTGCCAGCAGCGTATCCAGGGAATTGGGAAACACCATATATTTT. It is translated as CASSVSRELGNTIYF.

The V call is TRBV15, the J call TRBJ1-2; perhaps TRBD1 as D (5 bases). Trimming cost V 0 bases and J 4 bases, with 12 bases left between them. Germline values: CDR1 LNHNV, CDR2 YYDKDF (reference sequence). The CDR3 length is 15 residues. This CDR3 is CATSRDYGHLYGYTF. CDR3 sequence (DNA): TGTGCCACCAGCAGAGATTATGGACATCTCTATGGCTACACCTTC.

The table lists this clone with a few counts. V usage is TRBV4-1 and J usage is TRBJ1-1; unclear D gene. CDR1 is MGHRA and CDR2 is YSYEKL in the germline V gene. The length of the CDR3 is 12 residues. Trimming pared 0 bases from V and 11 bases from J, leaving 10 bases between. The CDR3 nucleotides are TGCGCCAGCAGCCAAGAGCGGGTGGGTGCTTTCTTT. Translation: CASSQERVGAFF.